The 32 T cell receptor beta chains reported below all come from one sample, sequenced in a study of blood T cell repertoires in COVID-19. Only in-frame clones appear in the TCRdb table, and some are missing; sequencing was by immunoSEQ multiplex PCR. The table records more than 85,000 clones, over 70% of them present only once. Sequenced: peripheral blood. The receptors shown here come from a human donor in a cohort sampled during active or convalescent COVID-19.

This chain uses TRBV7-9 with TRBJ2-7; tentatively, D is TRBD1 (6 bases). This CDR3 contains 15 residues. CDR1 SEHNR and CDR2 FQNEAQ come from the germline V gene (reference sequence). V dropped 4 bases and J dropped 3 bases, with 16 bases sitting between them. CDR3 nucleotides: TGTGCCAGCAGCTGGGGACACCAAAGGAACTACGAGCAGTACTTC. It is translated as CASSWGHQRNYEQYF.

The gene calls are TRBV7-2 and TRBJ1-6; the D gene is possibly TRBD1 (6 bases). Germline CDR1 reads SGHTA; CDR2 reads FQGNSA. V lost 8 bases and J lost 0, with 11 bases in between. CDR3 length: 15 amino acids. CDR3 residues: CASRDTGSYNSPLHF. The CDR3 nucleotides are TGTGCCAGCCGGGACACAGGCTCCTATAATTCACCCCTCCACTTT.

The chain has TRBV4-1 and TRBJ2-2; TRBD1 might be the D (6 bases). The CDR3 is 14 residues long. CDR1 is MGHRA, CDR2 YSYEKL, per germline. With 2 bases removed from V and 5 bases from J, the gap between germline ends came to 9 bases. CDR3 sequence (DNA): TGCGCCAGCAGCCAATGGACAGATACCGGGGAGCTGTTTTTT. Protein: CASSQWTDTGELFF.

This clone has just one count. The chain is built from TRBV4-3 and TRBJ2-5; D is perhaps TRBD1 (5 bases). Trimming left V 5 bases short and J 4 bases short, with 17 bases between. Germline CDR1 and CDR2: LGHNA and YSLEER. This CDR3 is built from 15 residues. The DNA of the CDR3 is TGCGCCAGCAGCTCCTCGGCAGGGATGGGAGAGACCCAGTACTTC. Translation gives CASSSSAGMGETQYF.

This chain uses TRBV19 with TRBJ2-1; 7 nucleotides align to TRBD2. Unmatched junction bases numbered 6, after V lost 4 bases and J lost 6 bases. Germline CDR1 is LNHDA and CDR2 is SQIVND (reference sequence). This CDR3 contains 14 residues. The CDR3 is CASSTSGTINEQFF. The DNA of the CDR3 is TGTGCCAGTAGTACCTCCGGGACTATCAATGAGCAGTTCTTC.

The gene calls are TRBV6-2 or TRBV6-3 and TRBJ2-5, with TRBD1 matching 9 bases. This CDR3 spans 15 amino acids. Germline trimming cut 2 bases from V and 6 bases from J; bases unmatched to any gene: 7. Germline values: CDR1 MNHEY, CDR2 SVGEGT. The CDR3 region is CASSYDGTGKQTQYF. The CDR3 DNA follows: TGTGCCAGCAGTTACGACGGGACAGGGAAACAGACCCAGTACTTC.

The J gene is TRBJ1-2, the V gene TRBV20-1; 12 bases align to TRBD1. Germline CDR1 is DFQATT and CDR2 is SNEGSKA (reference sequence). V shed 3 bases and J 8 bases; nucleotides not matched to a gene: 10. This CDR3 spans 15 amino acids. The CDR3 loop reads CSASSTGQGAGGYTF. CDR3 nucleotides: TGCAGTGCTAGTAGTACGGGACAGGGGGCGGGAGGCTACACCTTC.

The V gene is TRBV7-6, the J gene TRBJ2-1, with a tentative D call TRBD2 (6 bases). CDR3 size: 12 residues. Trimming took off 5 bases at V and 13 bases at J, with 15 bases between the two ends. Germline CDR1 and CDR2: SGHVS and FNYEAQ. CDR3 nucleotide sequence: TGTGCCAGCAGCCTGGGGGGTAGTGAACAGTTCTTC. Its protein is CASSLGGSEQFF. The whole variable domain, remainder taken from reference TRBV7-6 and TRBJ2-1, is GAGVSQSPRYKVTKRGQDVALRCDPISGHVSLYWYRQALGQGPEFLTYFNYEAQQDKSGLPNDRFSAERPEGSISTLTIQRTEQRDSAMYRCASSLGGSEQFFGPGTRLTVL.

V usage is TRBV2 and J usage is TRBJ2-2; 9 bases match TRBD2. From germline, CDR1 is SNHLY and CDR2 FYNNEI. There are 18 residues in the CDR3. After removal of 7 bases from V and 4 bases from J, the junction contained 16 bases not matched to a gene. The CDR3 loop is CASKSRLAAFLATGELFF. Written as DNA, the CDR3 is TGTGCCAGCAAGTCGAGACTAGCGGCGTTTCTGGCCACCGGGGAGCTGTTTTTT.

J is TRBJ1-2 and V is TRBV5-1, with a possible D match to TRBD1 (6 bases). The CDR3 has 16 residues. V lost 6 bases and J 8 bases, leaving 26 bases between the germline ends. CDR1 and CDR2 (germline): SGHRS, YFSETQ. The CDR3 DNA is TGCGCCAGCACCCCGAGCGGCAGGGGAACATGGCAGGGCTACACCTTC. Translating gives CASTPSGRGTWQGYTF.

The rearrangement uses TRBV14 and TRBJ2-2; 7 positions match TRBD2. Germline V gene data show CDR1 as SGHDN and CDR2 as FVKESK. There are 16 residues in the CDR3. With 4 bases clipped from V and 4 bases from J, the junction kept 9 bases outside the gene matches. CDR3 loop: CASSPAPAGVTGELFF. The CDR3 nucleotides are TGTGCCAGCAGCCCTGCTCCGGCGGGAGTCACCGGGGAGCTGTTTTTT.

V is TRBV4-3 and J is TRBJ1-5, with D tentatively TRBD1 (5 bases). The V end lost 0 bases, the J end lost 1 base, and 13 bases lay between the germline ends. The CDR3 totals 17 residues. The germline gives CDR1 LGHNA, CDR2 YSLEER. The CDR3 region has the DNA TGCGCCAGCAGCCAAGATATCAGGGCGGGGAGCAATCAGCCCCAGCATTTT. This sequence encodes CASSQDIRAGSNQPQHF.

This clone has just one count. The chain has TRBV6-6 and TRBJ2-5, with D possibly matching TRBD2 (5 bases). V gave up 2 bases and J gave up 5 bases, with 9 bases separating them. The CDR3 is 13 residues long. Looked up from germline, CDR1 is MNHNY and CDR2 is SVGAGI (reference sequence). The DNA for the CDR3 is TGTGCCAGCAGTTACCGGGGTGTGGAGACCCAGTACTTC. Translating gives CASSYRGVETQYF.

This rearrangement joins TRBV21-1 to TRBJ2-3; the table gives TRBD2 as D, unverified against the DNA. TRBV21-1 is a pseudogene segment. CDR3 length equals 16 residues. CDR3 region: CASSKGRTRPADTQYF. For the CDR3, the DNA is TGTGCCAGCAGCAAAGGGAGGACCCGCCCCGCAGATACGCAGTATTTT.

J is TRBJ2-1 and V is TRBV20-1, with 8 bases matching TRBD2. This CDR3 spans 15 amino acids. The V gene's germline CDR1 is DFQATT and CDR2 SNEGSKA (reference sequence). V dropped 3 bases and J dropped 7; count of bases not matched to a gene: 11. The CDR3 DNA is TGCAGTGCTAGTGTCGGGAGGGCCGGGGTGAATGAGCAGTTCTTC. This gives the protein CSASVGRAGVNEQFF.

CDR3 sequence reads: CASSQRQVYTEAFF. The CDR3 region has the DNA TGTGCCAGCAGCCAAAGACAGGTCTACACTGAAGCTTTCTTT. The rearrangement uses TRBV3-1 (or the pseudogene TRBV3-2) and TRBJ1-1; TRBD1 might be the D (6 bases). Trimming cost V 2 bases and J 3 bases, with 10 bases left between them. CDR3 length: 14 residues. Germline values: CDR1 LGHDT, CDR2 YNNKEL (reference sequence).

This chain links TRBV7-8 with TRBJ1-1; no reliable D call. Between the trimmed V and J ends, which lost 1 base and 3 bases, there was a span of 9 bases. This CDR3 is 14 amino acids long. The germline V gene has CDR1 SGHVS and CDR2 FQNEAQ. This chain's CDR3 is CASSLDQAYTEAFF. The DNA for the CDR3 is TGTGCCAGCAGCTTAGATCAGGCGTACACTGAAGCTTTCTTT.

The chain carries TRBV18 and TRBJ2-7; 8 bases fit TRBD1. Germline trimming cut 0 bases from V and 2 bases from J; bases unmatched to any gene: 6. The length of the CDR3 is 16 residues. Looked up from germline, CDR1 is KGHSH and CDR2 is LQKENI. The CDR3 sequence is CASSPPVGQGTYEQYF. Here the CDR3 DNA reads TGTGCCAGCTCACCACCGGTTGGACAGGGAACCTACGAGCAGTACTTC. The full variable domain, its missing parts supplied by reference TRBV18 and TRBJ2-7, is NAGVMQNPRHLVRRRGQEARLRCSPMKGHSHVYWYRQLPEEGLKFMVYLQKENIIDESGMPKERFSAEFPKEGPSILRIQQVVRGDSAAYFCASSPPVGQGTYEQYFGPGTRLTVT.

This chain links TRBV7-8 with TRBJ2-3; D assignment may be TRBD1 or TRBD2 (6 bases each). Per germline, CDR1 SGHVS and CDR2 FQNEAQ. The CDR3 contains 13 residues. Trimming stripped 5 bases from V and 3 bases from J, with 9 bases between. CDR3 in DNA: TGTGCCAGCAGCCGGGGGCCTACAGATACGCAGTATTTT. Translation gives CASSRGPTDTQYF. Full variable domain (outside the CDR3, taken from reference TRBV7-8 and TRBJ2-3): GAGVSQSPRYKVAKRGQDVALRCDPISGHVSLFWYQQALGQGPEFLTYFQNEAQLDKSGLPSDRFFAERPEGSVSTLKIQRTQQEDSAVYLCASSRGPTDTQYFGPGTRLTVL.

Only a few counts were recorded for this clone. This chain connects TRBV19 to TRBJ1-1; a weak D match, TRBD1 (5 bases). The CDR3 consists of 14 residues. V lost 3 bases to trimming and J lost 2 bases, with 10 bases between them. The V gene's germline CDR1 is LNHDA and CDR2 SQIVND (reference sequence). CDR3 nucleotide sequence: TGTGCCAGTAGTATCCAGGGCCCAAACACTGAAGCTTTCTTT. It codes for CASSIQGPNTEAFF.

The chain carries TRBV2 and TRBJ2-7; D is ambiguous. Germline V CDR1 and CDR2: SNHLY, FYNNEI. Between the trimmed V and J ends, which lost 5 bases and 3 bases, there was a span of 2 bases. The CDR3 length is 10 residues. The CDR3 nucleotides are TGTGCCAGCAGTTACTACGAGCAGTACTTC. The encoded protein is CASSYYEQYF.

The chain joins TRBV27 to TRBJ1-4; D may be TRBD1 (5 bases). With 4 bases removed from V and 5 bases from J, the gap between germline ends came to 14 bases. The CDR3 contains 15 residues. Looked up from germline, CDR1 is MNHEY and CDR2 is SMNVEV (reference sequence). In DNA form, the CDR3 reads TGTGCCAGCAGTTATAGCGGGACGCAAAATGAAAAACTGTTTTTT. It yields the protein CASSYSGTQNEKLFF.

The gene calls are TRBV10-3 and TRBJ2-7, with TRBD1 identical over 8 bases. The V and J ends lost 6 bases and 12 bases, in that order; junction bases with no gene match: 16. Germline lookup yields CDR1 ENHRY and CDR2 SYGVKD. The CDR3 extends over 14 amino acids. CDR3 residues: CAIRGDRTAPRWYF. CDR3 bases: TGTGCCATCAGGGGGGACAGGACTGCCCCTCGGTGGTACTTC.

V and J are TRBV2 and TRBJ2-4; 8 bases map to TRBD2. V lost 7 bases, J lost 0 bases, and 2 bases stayed unmatched. Germline loops: CDR1 SNHLY, CDR2 FYNNEI. The CDR3 runs to 14 residues. This chain's CDR3 is CASIAGIAKNIQYF. The CDR3 nucleotides are TGTGCCAGCATAGCGGGGATAGCCAAAAACATTCAGTACTTC.

V gene TRBV19 combines with J gene TRBJ2-1; possible D gene TRBD2, 5 bases. Germline CDR1 is LNHDA and CDR2 is SQIVND (reference sequence). The CDR3 is made up of 11 amino acids. V shed 3 bases and J shed 11 bases, with 8 bases lying between them. The CDR3 is CASSISSKQFF. The CDR3 nucleotides read TGTGCCAGTAGTATCTCTAGCAAGCAGTTCTTC.

This clone has only one observation. This chain joins TRBV4-3 and TRBJ2-7; 13 bases map to TRBD2. Per the germline V gene, CDR1 is LGHNA and CDR2 is YSLEER. The CDR3 has 18 amino acids. Unmatched junction bases numbered 6, after V lost 0 bases and J lost 1 base. The CDR3 protein is CASSQDLPTSGGSYEQYF. DNA of the CDR3: TGCGCCAGCAGCCAAGATCTCCCGACTAGCGGGGGGTCCTACGAGCAGTACTTC.

J is TRBJ2-5 and V is TRBV7-2, with D possibly TRBD2 on 5 matching bases. This CDR3 contains 13 residues. CDR1 is SGHTA and CDR2 is FQGNSA in the germline V gene. V was clipped by 1 base and J by 9 bases, with 12 bases between them. The CDR3 coding sequence is TGTGCCAGCAGCTTAGATCGGGGAGATCCCCAGTACTTC. Its translation: CASSLDRGDPQYF.

The rearrangement uses TRBV27 and TRBJ1-6; D may be TRBD1 (6 bases). V lost 9 bases, J lost 7 bases, and 19 bases lay in between. Germline assignment: CDR1 MNHEY and CDR2 SMNVEV (reference sequence). CDR3 size: 15 residues. As DNA, the CDR3 is TGTGCCAGTTCTCGAATAGGGACAACGAATTCACCCCTCCACTTT. Amino acids: CASSRIGTTNSPLHF.

The genes are TRBV19 and TRBJ1-5; no reliable D call. The germline V gene has CDR1 LNHDA and CDR2 SQIVND (reference sequence). This CDR3 has 13 residues. Trimming pared 3 bases from V and 6 bases from J, leaving 9 bases between. CDR3 region: CASSMSGFQPQHF. CDR3 sequence (DNA): TGTGCCAGTAGTATGTCAGGTTTTCAGCCCCAGCATTTT.

This chain uses TRBV4-3 with TRBJ1-2, with 8 bases lining up with TRBD1. The CDR3 covers 14 residues. Trimming cost V 4 bases and J 4 bases; bases outside gene matches: 5. Germline lookup yields CDR1 LGHNA and CDR2 YSLEER. Here the CDR3 reads CASSRTTGVYGYTF. The DNA of the CDR3 is TGCGCCAGCAGCCGGACGACAGGGGTCTATGGCTACACCTTC.

CDR3: CASSRTGAYTEAFF. CDR3 coding DNA: TGTGCCAGCAGCCGAACAGGGGCGTACACTGAAGCTTTCTTT. The chain recombines TRBV6-6 with TRBJ1-1; 7 nucleotides agree with TRBD1. This CDR3 is built from 14 residues. In germline, CDR1 is MNHNY, CDR2 SVGAGI (reference sequence). With 6 bases clipped from V and 3 bases from J, the junction kept 7 bases outside the gene matches.

The genes are TRBV19 and TRBJ1-6; D is undetermined. The germline CDR1 and CDR2 sequences are LNHDA and SQIVND (reference sequence). Trimming took 6 bases from V and 12 from J, leaving 15 bases between them. The CDR3 extends over 13 amino acids. Written as DNA, the CDR3 is TGTGCCAGTAGGATGGGCAGGATGGAACCCCTCCACTTT. This codes for CASRMGRMEPLHF.